This T cell receptor (beta chain) was identified in a study of OX40 agonist ivuxolimab in advanced cancers. Trimming cost V 4 bases and J 4 bases, with 13 bases left between them. CDR1 and CDR2 (germline): SNHLY, FYNNEI. The CDR3 contains 15 residues. Systemic immunosuppression or a history of autoimmune disease excluded patients. Generated by immunoSEQ multiplex PCR, the TCRdb table keeps only in-frame clones and is missing some. The sample contains roughly 69,000 clones, about 89% of which appear only once. This TCR derives from an adult with an advanced solid tumor such as melanoma, head and neck, liver or kidney cancer. This specimen was CD4+ or CD8+ T cells sorted from blood, taken in a trial of the OX40 agonist ivuxolimab. This chain connects TRBV2 to TRBJ1-4; possibly TRBD1 for D (5 bases). The CDR3 sequence is CASSVNRPLNEKLFF. The CDR3 DNA follows: TGTGCCAGCAGTGTGAACAGGCCGCTTAATGAAAAACTGTTTTTT.